This T cell receptor (beta chain) is drawn from a study of T cell responses to AZD1222 COVID-19 vaccine. Germline V CDR1 and CDR2: MNHEY, SMNVEV (reference sequence). J gave up 7 bases and V 6 bases, and 4 bases lay outside the gene matches. This CDR3 region has 14 residues. Here immunoSEQ multiplex PCR was the method, and the copy in TCRdb shows in-frame clones only, minus some. The sample carries under 70,000 clones, about four fifths recorded once. Sequenced here: peripheral blood, sampled on day 0 of MenACWY control vaccination. This receptor was taken from an adult in good health. The rearrangement uses TRBV27 and TRBJ1-6, with 9 bases identical to TRBD1. The CDR3 protein is CASRLGQGNSPLHF. The DNA of the CDR3 is TGTGCCAGCAGGCTGGGACAGGGAAATTCACCCCTCCACTTT.